This T cell receptor (beta chain) derives from a study of monozygotic twins with inflammatory bowel disease. Study-level findings and limits: Healthy twins shared more clonotypes with others than IBD patients, most markedly active ones.

To note about this clonotype: Its target is unknown.

The CDR3 is 12 amino acids. Looked up from germline, CDR1 is SGHNT and CDR2 is YENEEA. TCRdb reprocessed the 5' RACE reads; each CDR3 protein has one entry and no DNA is given. The repertoire table contains over 200,000 distinct CDR3 sequences. Sequences were obtained from blood. The clonotype comes from a human donor with ulcerative colitis or Crohn's disease, or a healthy co-twin of an affected twin (not recorded which). The V call is TRBV11-3, the J call TRBJ2-1; TCRdb reports TRBD1, a call that lacks DNA to check it against. The CDR3 loop is CASSREGDEQFF.